A single sample is the source of the 25 T cell receptor beta chains below, sequenced in a study of blood T cells in healthy people across ages. Combining a sample-barcoded 5' primer with a J-beta primer mix, a second PCR ran for about 7 to 11 cycles. TCRdb re-called the 5' RACE reads with MiXCR, one entry per CDR3 protein. The sample includes some 1.8 million distinct CDR3 sequences, about two fifths of them seen just once. Sequencing input: blood. The receptors here all came from a human donor in good health.

This clonotype was detected a few times. CDR3 sequence: CASSVDGTGIGEQYF. CDR3 DNA: TGTGCCAGCAGCGTAGATGGGACAGGGATAGGGGAGCAGTACTTC. The V call is TRBV9, the J call TRBJ2-7; the match to TRBD1 covers 9 bases. J was trimmed by 7 bases and V by 0 bases; bases with no gene match: 8. There are 15 residues in the CDR3. CDR1 SGDLS and CDR2 YYNGEE come from the germline V gene.

The table lists this clonotype with many counts. The chain couples TRBV6-4 to TRBJ2-5; D uncertain. V shed 0 bases and J shed 7 bases, with 12 bases lying between them. Germline values: CDR1 MRHNA, CDR2 SNTAGT. This CDR3 is 14 amino acids long. CDR3 region: CASSDSTGSGTQYF. The CDR3 bases are TGTGCCAGCAGTGACTCGACCGGGTCGGGGACCCAGTACTTC.

This clonotype was counted only a few times. The CDR3: CASSLEGTSGGAGPHNEQFF. DNA for the CDR3: TGTGCCAGCAGCTTAGAGGGCACTAGCGGGGGGGCGGGCCCCCACAATGAGCAGTTCTTC. This sequence joins TRBV11-1 and TRBJ2-1, with 13 bases lining up with TRBD2. The CDR3 covers 20 residues. Germline trimming cut 1 base from V and 5 bases from J; bases unmatched to any gene: 14. Germline V gives CDR1 SGHAT, CDR2 FQDESV (reference sequence). The variable domain in full, with the rest retrieved from reference TRBV11-1 and TRBJ2-1, is EAEVAQSPRYKITEKSQAVAFWCDPISGHATLYWYRQILGQGPELLVQFQDESVVDDSQLPKDRFSAERLKGVDSTLKIQPAELGDSAMYLCASSLEGTSGGAGPHNEQFFGPGTRLTVL.

In this sample, this clonotype turned up many times. V gene TRBV7-9 combines with J gene TRBJ1-2; possible D gene TRBD1, 6 bases. Trimming shortened V by 4 bases and J by 4 bases, and 16 bases separated the two germline ends. This CDR3 is 15 amino acids long. Germline V gene data show CDR1 as SEHNR and CDR2 as FQNEAQ (reference sequence). DNA of the CDR3: TGTGCCAGCAGCTCGTACCACCGGGACACCTATGGCTACACCTTC. Protein: CASSSYHRDTYGYTF.

Regarding this clonotype: The junction does not match germline at one end; this may be a read error. V gene TRBV12-3 or TRBV12-4 combines with J gene TRBJ2-5; a possible D gene is TRBD1 (5 bases). The CDR3 is made up of 14 amino acids. The CDR3 DNA reads as TGTGCCAGCAGCTTACGAAGACAGCAAGGGACCCAGTACTTC. Encoded protein: CASSLRRQQGTQYF.

This clonotype has only a few counts. V is TRBV20-1 and J is TRBJ1-1; weak D call: TRBD1 (6 bases). The V end lost 6 bases, the J end lost 3 bases, and 11 bases lay between the germline ends. Per the germline V gene, CDR1 is DFQATT and CDR2 is SNEGSKA (reference sequence). The CDR3 totals 12 residues. CDR3 residues: CSATEGDTEAFF. The CDR3 DNA reads as TGCAGTGCCACAGAGGGGGACACTGAAGCTTTCTTT.

The rearrangement joins TRBV28 to TRBJ2-3; D is tentatively TRBD1 or TRBD2 (5 bases each). Trimming took off 2 bases at V and 6 bases at J, with 15 bases between the two ends. Germline V gene sequence: CDR1 MDHEN, CDR2 SYDVKM. This CDR3 is 15 amino acids long. CDR3 sequence: CASSLISGGADTQYF. The CDR3 nucleotides read TGTGCCAGCAGTTTAATCTCTGGGGGAGCCGATACGCAGTATTTT.

This clonotype was seen at least ten times. The V call is TRBV6-5, the J call TRBJ1-2, with D possibly TRBD1 on 5 matching bases. Per the germline V gene, CDR1 is MNHEY and CDR2 is SVGAGI. The V end lost 4 bases, the J end lost 8 bases, and 11 bases lay between the germline ends. CDR3 length: 12 residues. This CDR3 reads CASSFDSGGYTF. DNA for the CDR3: TGTGCCAGCAGTTTCGACAGTGGGGGCTACACCTTC.

This clonotype has a count of ten or more. At one end the junction does not follow the germline gene, possibly because of a read error. V and J are TRBV5-5 and TRBJ2-3, with TRBD1 matching over 7 bases. CDR1 is SGHKS and CDR2 is YYEKEE in the germline V gene (reference sequence). There are 16 residues in the CDR3. The CDR3 nucleotides read TGTGCCAGCAGATTGGATACAGGGGCCCGCACAGATACGCAGTATTTT. Protein: CASRLDTGARTDTQYF.

This clonotype was detected only a few times. This sequence joins TRBV10-3 and TRBJ2-7; tentatively, D is TRBD1 or TRBD2 (5 bases each). CDR1 and CDR2 from the germline V gene are ENHRY and SYGVKD. Trimming left V 8 bases short and J 0 bases short, with 8 bases between. CDR3 length: 12 amino acids. The CDR3 DNA reads as TGTGCCATCGGGGACGGCTCCTACGAGCAGTACTTC. Its protein is CAIGDGSYEQYF.

This clonotype was counted a single time. The chain employs TRBV4-2 and TRBJ1-2; no firm D call. V was pared by 3 bases and J by 4 bases, with 12 bases between. The length of the CDR3 is 14 residues. Germline V gene sequence: CDR1 LGHNA, CDR2 YNFKEQ. CDR3 sequence (DNA): TGTGCCAGCAGCCAGACGTCAGATACCTATGGCTACACCTTC. This translates into CASSQTSDTYGYTF.

The V gene is TRBV5-1, the J gene TRBJ2-4, with TRBD1 identical over 8 bases. The end of the DNA is better explained by TRBJ2-7, so the J call may be wrong. The CDR3 length is 13 residues. Germline-derived CDR1 and CDR2 are SGHRS and YFSETQ. In DNA, the CDR3 is TGCGCCAGCAGCCCGACAGGGGCGGACGAGCAGTACTTC. Protein sequence: CASSPTGADEQYF.

With regard to this clonotype: The missing conserved phenylalanine or tryptophan at the end of this CDR3 makes a read error likely. V usage is TRBV6-1 and J usage is TRBJ1-3; D is undetermined. The CDR3 spans 12 residues. V shed 2 bases and J shed 3 bases, with 2 bases lying between them. Germline V gene data show CDR1 as MNHNS and CDR2 as SASEGT. CDR3 sequence (DNA): TGTGCCAGCAGTGAAAATGGAAACACCATATATTTG. Its translation: CASSENGNTIYL.

V gene TRBV9 combines with J gene TRBJ1-2; D might be TRBD1 (6 bases). The CDR3 spans 21 residues. The V end lost 4 bases, the J end lost 0 bases, and 31 bases lay between the germline ends. Germline-derived CDR1 and CDR2 are SGDLS and YYNGEE. CDR3 loop: CASSQNPGGGPQQSTNYGYTF. The DNA of the CDR3 is TGTGCCAGCAGCCAGAACCCCGGGGGGGGCCCGCAACAAAGCACTAACTATGGCTACACCTTC.

J is TRBJ1-2 and V is TRBV20-1, with 8 positions matching TRBD1. This CDR3 is 15 amino acids long. V was clipped by 5 bases and J by 3 bases; unmatched bases: 11. CDR1 is DFQATT and CDR2 is SNEGSKA in the germline V gene (reference sequence). CDR3 in DNA: TGCAGTGCTGCCTTGACAGGGGTCCCCTACTATGGCTACACCTTC. The encoded protein is CSAALTGVPYYGYTF.

The genes are TRBV4-3 and TRBJ1-4, with D unresolved. This CDR3 comprises 18 residues. The V end was cut by 0 bases, the J end by 3 bases, with 17 bases between. Germline CDR1 is LGHNA and CDR2 is YSLEER. In DNA, the CDR3 is TGCGCCAGCAGCCAAGATTTGGGAATTTTTGTCCCTAATGAAAAACTGTTTTTT. It translates to CASSQDLGIFVPNEKLFF.

Only a few counts were recorded for this clonotype. The chain recombines TRBV15 with TRBJ1-1; D call uncertain. From germline, CDR1 is LNHNV and CDR2 YYDKDF (reference sequence). The CDR3 length is 13 residues. V lost 0 bases, J lost 5 bases, and 7 bases lay in between. The DNA of the CDR3 is TGTGCCACCAGCAGAGATCATGGGACTGAAGCTTTCTTT. Protein sequence: CATSRDHGTEAFF.

This clonotype showed up just a few times. The chain recombines TRBV7-2 with TRBJ1-6; D unresolved. Germline lookup yields CDR1 SGHTA and CDR2 FQGNSA. This CDR3 region has 16 residues. Trimming cost V 2 bases and J 0 bases, with 8 bases left between them. In DNA, the CDR3 is TGTGCCAGCAGCTTATCCGCGAGCTCCTATAATTCACCCCTCCACTTT. This codes for CASSLSASSYNSPLHF.

In DNA form, the CDR3 reads TGTGCCATCAACCAGGGGGTTGACACTGAAGCTTTCTTT. Amino acid sequence: CAINQGVDTEAFF. The genes are TRBV10-3 and TRBJ1-1; 7 nucleotides agree with TRBD1. The CDR3 covers 13 residues. V lost 7 bases and J lost 3; bases outside the gene matches: 5. Germline V gives CDR1 ENHRY, CDR2 SYGVKD.

V gene TRBV7-8 combines with J gene TRBJ2-7, with 12 bases that match TRBD1. J lost 1 base, V lost 1 base, and 5 bases had no gene match. This CDR3 region has 17 residues. Germline-derived CDR1 and CDR2 are SGHVS and FQNEAQ. CDR3 in DNA: TGTGCCAGCAGCTTAGGGGGGACAGGGGGCCAGTCCTACGAGCAGTACTTC. It codes for CASSLGGTGGQSYEQYF.

This clonotype occurred many times. The rearrangement links TRBV6-1 to TRBJ2-5; D is perhaps TRBD1 (6 bases). The germline CDR1 and CDR2 sequences are MNHNS and SASEGT. CDR3 length equals 16 residues. V was shortened by 5 bases and J by 3 bases, with 19 bases between the two germline ends. The CDR3 reads CASSQGVLGGEETQYF. The CDR3, as DNA: TGTGCCAGCAGTCAAGGGGTGTTAGGGGGAGAAGAGACCCAGTACTTC.

A few counts support this clonotype. The chain joins TRBV7-2 to TRBJ1-2; D might be TRBD1 (6 bases). CDR1 is SGHTA and CDR2 is FQGNSA in the germline V gene. The CDR3 runs 15 residues. Deletions cut 5 bases from V and 6 bases from J, with 19 bases between. The CDR3: CASSTYRVGGDGYTF. The CDR3 nucleotides read TGTGCCAGCAGCACCTACAGGGTTGGGGGAGATGGCTACACCTTC.

This clonotype was detected a few times. The CDR3 protein is CAISHGGYEQYF. CDR3 DNA: TGTGCCATCAGTCACGGGGGCTACGAGCAGTACTTC. This chain uses TRBV10-3 with TRBJ2-7; a weak D match, TRBD2 (6 bases). Per the germline V gene, CDR1 is ENHRY and CDR2 is SYGVKD. CDR3 length equals 12 residues. Deletions cut 5 bases from V and 3 bases from J, with 8 bases between.

This chain uses TRBV7-8 with TRBJ1-6, with 9 bases fitting TRBD1. The germline gives CDR1 SGHVS, CDR2 FQNEAQ. This CDR3 is built from 14 residues. With V trimmed by 5 bases and J by 6 bases, 2 bases remained unmatched. CDR3 coding DNA: TGTGCCAGCAGCATGACAGGGGGTAATTCACCCCTCCACTTT. This translates into CASSMTGGNSPLHF.

The CDR3 protein is CASSFSGTNTGELFF. In nucleotides, the CDR3 is TGCGCCAGCAGCTTTAGCGGAACAAACACCGGGGAGCTGTTTTTT. The rearrangement uses TRBV5-1 and TRBJ2-2; D might be TRBD2 (6 bases). Trimming left V 2 bases short and J 2 bases short, with 10 bases between. This CDR3 is 15 amino acids long. Per the germline V gene, CDR1 is SGHRS and CDR2 is YFSETQ.